Below are 6 T cell receptor beta chains sequenced from a single sample in a study of T cells in Graves' hyperthyroidism and ophthalmopathy. Template material for amplifying TCR beta CDR3 regions consisted of RNA transcripts. First-round RT-PCR with HTBI primers amplified the TCR CDR3 region. MiXCR was run by TCRdb on the multiplex PCR reads, yielding one entry per CDR3 protein. Of 300,000 to 400,000 distinct CDR3 sequences in the sample, about 14% were seen once. The sequencing input was blood. The receptors were sampled from a woman aged 25 to 39 with Graves' hyperthyroidism.

The V and J genes are TRBV6-5 and TRBJ2-2, with 10 bases aligning to TRBD1. Trimming cost V 0 bases and J 7 bases; bases outside gene matches: 8. The CDR3 spans 17 residues. Germline values: CDR1 MNHEY, CDR2 SVGAGI. CDR3 loop: CASSYSAGTGAGGELFF. The CDR3 nucleotides are TGTGCCAGCAGTTACTCTGCTGGGACAGGGGCCGGCGGGGAGCTGTTTTTT.

The V call is TRBV24-1, the J call TRBJ1-5; D is ambiguous. V shed 4 bases and J shed 2 bases, with 14 bases lying between them. CDR1 and CDR2 (germline): KGHDR, SFDVKD. This CDR3 contains 16 residues. The CDR3 is CATSDPGERGNQPQHF. The CDR3 DNA is TGTGCCACCAGTGACCCCGGGGAGAGGGGCAATCAGCCCCAGCATTTT.

This clonotype appeared many times. The chain uses TRBV28 and TRBJ2-7, with a possible D match to TRBD2 (7 bases). The CDR3 contains 14 residues. CDR1 MDHEN and CDR2 SYDVKM come from the germline V gene. The germline V and J ends were trimmed by 7 bases and 5 bases, with 18 bases remaining between them. Here the CDR3 reads CASTLGGARDEQYF. The CDR3 DNA sequence: TGTGCCAGCACCTTAGGGGGGGCCCGCGACGAGCAGTACTTC.

The gene calls are TRBV10-3 and TRBJ2-7; 9 nucleotides agree with TRBD1. CDR3 length: 14 amino acids. The germline gives CDR1 ENHRY, CDR2 SYGVKD. Trimming removed 7 bases from V and 3 bases from J; junction bases left unmatched: 7. DNA for the CDR3: TGTGCCATCACTCCGACAGGGGGGGTCTACGAGCAGTACTTC. Encoded protein: CAITPTGGVYEQYF.

This clonotype was seen many times. The CDR3 sequence: CASSKGTGMASNIQYF. The CDR3 region has the DNA TGTGCCAGCAGTAAAGGGACAGGGATGGCCTCAAACATTCAGTACTTC. The V call is TRBV6-1, the J call TRBJ2-4; TRBD1 aligns across 9 bases. The CDR3 loop spans 16 amino acids. The V segment lost 5 bases and the J segment 6 bases; nucleotides outside the gene matches: 11. CDR1 is MNHNS and CDR2 is SASEGT in the germline V gene.

This clonotype turned up a few times. The chain employs TRBV6-4 and TRBJ1-3; D uncertain. Germline CDR1 and CDR2: MRHNA and SNTAGT. Between the trimmed V and J ends, which lost 8 bases and 6 bases, there was a span of 5 bases. CDR3 length: 10 amino acids. The CDR3 sequence: CASGVNTIYF. The CDR3, as DNA: TGTGCCAGCGGTGTAAACACCATATATTTT.